Presented here are 32 T cell receptor beta chains from one specimen sequenced in a study of blood T cell repertoires in COVID-19. Repertoires were generated with immunoSEQ multiplex PCR, while TCRdb's copy carries only in-frame clones and drops some. The table has a few hundred thousand clones, 82% seen once; the top ten hold roughly 3.1%. Sequenced sample: peripheral blood. The receptor set was obtained from a woman younger than 30 with acute or convalescent COVID-19.

Concerning this clone itself: The sample carries other DNA sequences with the same CDR3. The J gene is TRBJ1-4, the V gene TRBV15; possible D gene TRBD1, 5 bases. CDR1 is LNHNV, CDR2 YYDKDF, per germline (reference sequence). The CDR3 runs to 15 residues. With 0 bases removed from V and 8 bases from J, the gap between germline ends came to 13 bases. The CDR3 spells CATSRDPGGSEKLFF. The CDR3 nucleotides are TGTGCCACCAGCAGAGACCCGGGGGGATCGGAAAAACTGTTTTTT.

The chain couples TRBV7-3 to TRBJ2-1, with 10 bases that match TRBD2. Germline-derived CDR1 and CDR2 are SGHTA and FQGTGA. CDR3 length: 16 amino acids. V lost 4 bases to trimming and J lost 5 bases; unmatched junction nucleotides: 8. In DNA, the CDR3 is TGTGCCAGCAGCTACGGTCCAGCGGGAGGGGACAATGAGCAGTTCTTC. It codes for CASSYGPAGGDNEQFF. The full variable domain, with the rest looked up from reference TRBV7-3 and TRBJ2-1, is GAGVSQTPSNKVTEKGKYVELRCDPISGHTALYWYRQSLGQGPEFLIYFQGTGAADDSGLPNDRFFAVRPEGSVSTLKIQRTERGDSAVYLCASSYGPAGGDNEQFFGPGTRLTVL.

The CDR3 protein is CASSFRKGLADFYEQYF. DNA for the CDR3: TGTGCCAGCAGCTTTCGGAAGGGACTAGCGGATTTTTACGAGCAGTACTTC. The rearrangement links TRBV7-2 to TRBJ2-7, with 11 bases lining up with TRBD2. Germline assignment: CDR1 SGHTA and CDR2 FQGNSA. The V segment lost 3 bases and the J segment 4 bases; nucleotides outside the gene matches: 11. CDR3 length equals 17 residues.

The J gene is TRBJ2-7, the V gene TRBV28; 8 bases align to TRBD2. The CDR3 loop spans 14 amino acids. V gave up 5 bases and J gave up 2 bases; unmatched junction bases: 5. Germline V lookup: CDR1 MDHEN, CDR2 SYDVKM. CDR3 DNA sequence: TGTGCCAGCAGTCCGGGACTAGTTGCCTACGAGCAGTACTTC. Its translation is CASSPGLVAYEQYF. Full variable domain (rest looked up from reference TRBV28 and TRBJ2-7): DVKVTQSSRYLVKRTGEKVFLECVQDMDHENMFWYRQDPGLGLRLIYFSYDVKMKEKGDIPEGYSVSREKKERFSLILESASTNQTSMYLCASSPGLVAYEQYFGPGTRLTVT.

The genes are TRBV28 and TRBJ2-1, with 7 bases that match TRBD1. The CDR3 has 15 residues. V lost 5 bases, J lost 5 bases, and 9 bases stayed unmatched. Germline V gives CDR1 MDHEN, CDR2 SYDVKM. CDR3 loop: CASSPATGSHNEQFF. The CDR3 DNA is TGTGCCAGCAGTCCGGCGACAGGGTCCCACAATGAGCAGTTCTTC.

The chain has TRBV28 and TRBJ2-7; tentative D call: TRBD2 (5 bases). The V end lost 11 bases, the J end lost 0 bases, and 14 bases lay between the germline ends. Germline V gives CDR1 MDHEN, CDR2 SYDVKM. The CDR3 spans 13 residues. The DNA of the CDR3 is TGTGCCGGCGCTGGAGGAACCTCCTACGAGCAGTACTTC. Its protein is CAGAGGTSYEQYF.

The gene calls are TRBV27 and TRBJ1-5, with 7 positions matching TRBD1. The CDR3 consists of 15 residues. The V segment lost 6 bases and the J segment 2 bases; nucleotides outside the gene matches: 7. From germline, CDR1 is MNHEY and CDR2 SMNVEV (reference sequence). CDR3 sequence: CASRSDRAGNQPQHF. The CDR3 DNA follows: TGTGCCAGCAGATCCGACAGGGCTGGCAATCAGCCCCAGCATTTT.

The chain couples TRBV28 to TRBJ2-1; D perhaps matches TRBD1 (5 bases). This CDR3 contains 15 residues. V lost 6 bases to trimming and J lost 2 bases, with 14 bases between them. Germline values: CDR1 MDHEN, CDR2 SYDVKM. CDR3 loop: CASSNPTDPYNEQFF. In DNA, the CDR3 is TGTGCCAGCAGCAACCCGACAGATCCCTACAATGAGCAGTTCTTC.

The V call is TRBV28, the J call TRBJ1-4; 7 positions agree with TRBD1. The trim removed 7 bases at V and 3 bases at J, leaving 8 bases unmatched. Per the germline V gene, CDR1 is MDHEN and CDR2 is SYDVKM. There are 15 residues in the CDR3. Here the CDR3 DNA reads TGTGCCAGCACCCTACCGACAGGGCCTAATGAAAAACTGTTTTTT. This translates into CASTLPTGPNEKLFF.

The chain joins TRBV6-2 or TRBV6-3 to TRBJ2-7, with TRBD2 matching 7 bases. The germline gives CDR1 MNHEY, CDR2 SVGEGT. This CDR3 has 12 amino acids. V was pared by 6 bases and J by 3 bases, with 2 bases of the junction left unmatched. The chain's CDR3 is CASSPGGYEQYF. For the CDR3, the DNA is TGTGCCAGCAGCCCGGGAGGCTACGAGCAGTACTTC.

The chain uses TRBV7-9 and TRBJ1-1; weak D call: TRBD1 (6 bases). V lost 3 bases, J lost 1 base, and 9 bases lay in between. CDR1 and CDR2 from the germline V gene are SEHNR and FQNEAQ (reference sequence). This CDR3 is built from 14 residues. The CDR3 loop reads CASSFSQGNTEAFF. The CDR3, as DNA: TGTGCCAGCAGCTTCTCACAGGGGAACACTGAAGCTTTCTTT.

This clone was seen only a few times. The chain is built from TRBV28 and TRBJ1-6; maybe TRBD1 (6 bases). V gave up 4 bases and J gave up 10 bases, with 14 bases separating them. The CDR3 is 14 residues long. Germline-derived CDR1 and CDR2 are MDHEN and SYDVKM. The CDR3 protein is CASSSGQLESPLHF. For the CDR3, the DNA is TGTGCCAGCAGTTCCGGACAGCTGGAATCACCCCTCCACTTT.

Points on this clone: Other DNA sequences of this sample code for an identical CDR3. The V gene is TRBV19, the J gene TRBJ1-5, with TRBD1 matching 11 bases. V shed 5 bases and J 7 bases; nucleotides not matched to a gene: 1. The CDR3 consists of 13 residues. Germline-derived CDR1 and CDR2 are LNHDA and SQIVND (reference sequence). This CDR3 is CASSGTGGQPQHF. In DNA form, the CDR3 reads TGTGCCAGTAGTGGGACAGGGGGGCAGCCCCAGCATTTT.

The rearrangement joins TRBV12-5 to TRBJ1-5; D gene unclear. Germline-derived CDR1 and CDR2 are LGHNT and FRNRAP. V was cut by 6 bases and J by 2 bases, with 8 bases left in between. The CDR3 spans 13 residues. The CDR3 reads CASGKEGNQPQHF. DNA of the CDR3: TGTGCTAGTGGAAAGGAGGGCAATCAGCCCCAGCATTTT.

The chain combines TRBV6-6 with TRBJ1-5; TRBD1 might be the D (6 bases). This CDR3 is 15 amino acids long. Germline V gene lookup returns CDR1 MNHNY and CDR2 SVGAGI (reference sequence). V was cut by 10 bases and J by 1 base, with 17 bases left in between. The CDR3 region has the DNA TGTGCCACCGGGCGGGGGCAATTGAGCAATCAGCCCCAGCATTTT. Residues: CATGRGQLSNQPQHF.

This rearrangement joins TRBV12-2 to TRBJ2-1; TRBD1 reflects the table's D call only, with no check against the DNA. TRBV12-2 represents a pseudogene. The CDR3 sequence is 12 residues long. The CDR3 protein is CASRTPLDEQFF. The CDR3 DNA reads as TGTGCAAGTCGCACACCCTTGGATGAGCAGTTCTTC.

The chain uses TRBV30 and TRBJ2-5, with 8 bases that match TRBD2. The CDR3 spans 16 residues. Losses at the gene ends were 3 bases for V and 4 bases for J; bases not matched to a gene: 13. CDR1 is GTSNPN and CDR2 is SVGIG in the germline V gene (reference sequence). The CDR3 nucleotides read TGTGCCTGGAGAATAATGGCGGGAGGAGGGCGAGAGACCCAGTACTTC. Translating gives CAWRIMAGGGRETQYF. The full variable domain, in which reference TRBV30 and TRBJ2-5 provide the parts outside the CDR3, is SQTIHQWPATLVQPVGSPLSLECTVEGTSNPNLYWYRQAAGRGLQLLFYSVGIGQISSEVPQNLSASRPQDRQFILSSKKLLLSDSGFYLCAWRIMAGGGRETQYFGPGTRLLVL.

This clone appeared once. This chain connects TRBV7-2 to TRBJ1-4; 11 bases map to TRBD1. CDR1 and CDR2 from the germline V gene are SGHTA and FQGNSA. There are 14 residues in the CDR3. Trimming cost V 5 bases and J 8 bases; bases outside gene matches: 4. The CDR3 nucleotides read TGTGCCAGCAGCCCCGGACAGGGGGCGGAAAAACTGTTTTTT. Protein sequence: CASSPGQGAEKLFF.

The V call is TRBV18, the J call TRBJ2-5; D not certain. The germline V and J ends were trimmed by 3 bases and 3 bases, with 8 bases remaining between them. Per germline, CDR1 KGHSH and CDR2 LQKENI. The CDR3 sequence is 13 residues long. CDR3 nucleotides: TGTGCCAGCTCACCTGGAGCGAAAGAGACCCAGTACTTC. It translates to CASSPGAKETQYF. The variable domain in full, with the rest retrieved from reference TRBV18 and TRBJ2-5, is NAGVMQNPRHLVRRRGQEARLRCSPMKGHSHVYWYRQLPEEGLKFMVYLQKENIIDESGMPKERFSAEFPKEGPSILRIQQVVRGDSAAYFCASSPGAKETQYFGPGTRLLVL.

V is TRBV2 and J is TRBJ2-1; 7 nucleotides match TRBD2. This CDR3 has 14 amino acids. V trimming: 4 bases; J trimming: 3 bases; junction bases outside the gene matches: 3. Germline V gene lookup returns CDR1 SNHLY and CDR2 FYNNEI. CDR3 region: CASSVGGVYNEQFF. CDR3 nucleotides: TGTGCCAGCAGTGTTGGGGGGGTCTACAATGAGCAGTTCTTC. The whole variable domain, remainder taken from reference TRBV2 and TRBJ2-1, is EPEVTQTPSHQVTQMGQEVILRCVPISNHLYFYWYRQILGQKVEFLVSFYNNEISEKSEIFDDQFSVERPDGSNFTLKIRSTKLEDSAMYFCASSVGGVYNEQFFGPGTRLTVL.

In this sample, this clone turned up a few times. The V gene is TRBV7-8, the J gene TRBJ1-6; 7 nucleotides line up with TRBD1. The trim removed 0 bases at V and 6 bases at J, leaving 8 bases unmatched. Germline loops: CDR1 SGHVS, CDR2 FQNEAQ. CDR3 length: 17 amino acids. The CDR3 reads CASSLATGFPGNSPLHF. The CDR3 nucleotides are TGTGCCAGCAGCTTAGCGACAGGGTTCCCGGGTAATTCACCCCTCCACTTT. Combining the CDR3 with reference TRBV7-8 and TRBJ1-6 gives the whole variable domain GAGVSQSPRYKVAKRGQDVALRCDPISGHVSLFWYQQALGQGPEFLTYFQNEAQLDKSGLPSDRFFAERPEGSVSTLKIQRTQQEDSAVYLCASSLATGFPGNSPLHFGNGTRLTVT.

This clone was counted between two and nine times. CDR3 bases: TGCGCCAGCAGCCAAGAGCTTTCGATGCGGGAGGAGAATGAGCAGTTCTTC. As protein: CASSQELSMREENEQFF. V is TRBV4-3 and J is TRBJ2-1, with 8 bases aligning to TRBD2. CDR1 is LGHNA, CDR2 YSLEER, per germline. This CDR3 contains 17 residues. The ends lost 0 bases at V and 7 bases at J; junction bases unmatched: 11.

The chain recombines TRBV19 with TRBJ2-1; 9 nucleotides match TRBD2. CDR3 length equals 16 residues. J was trimmed by 2 bases and V by 2 bases; bases with no gene match: 4. The germline gives CDR1 LNHDA, CDR2 SQIVND (reference sequence). CDR3 sequence reads: CASSITVAGAYNEQFF. The DNA of the CDR3 is TGTGCCAGTAGTATAACGGTAGCGGGAGCCTACAATGAGCAGTTCTTC. The full variable domain, with the rest looked up from reference TRBV19 and TRBJ2-1, is DGGITQSPKYLFRKEGQNVTLSCEQNLNHDAMYWYRQDPGQGLRLIYYSQIVNDFQKGDIAEGYSVSREKKESFPLTVTSAQKNPTAFYLCASSITVAGAYNEQFFGPGTRLTVL.

The chain joins TRBV30 to TRBJ2-1; D may be TRBD2 (6 bases). The length of the CDR3 is 15 residues. V was shortened by 0 bases and J by 4 bases, with 13 bases between the two germline ends. Germline CDR1 GTSNPN, CDR2 SVGIG (reference sequence). The CDR3 DNA follows: TGTGCCTGGAGTGTAATGGCTAGCGTATACAATGAGCAGTTCTTC. Translation gives CAWSVMASVYNEQFF. The whole variable domain, remainder taken from reference TRBV30 and TRBJ2-1, is SQTIHQWPATLVQPVGSPLSLECTVEGTSNPNLYWYRQAAGRGLQLLFYSVGIGQISSEVPQNLSASRPQDRQFILSSKKLLLSDSGFYLCAWSVMASVYNEQFFGPGTRLTVL.

The rearrangement uses TRBV15 and TRBJ2-4; 11 positions agree with TRBD2. V shed 8 bases and J 2 bases; nucleotides not matched to a gene: 23. Germline values: CDR1 LNHNV, CDR2 YYDKDF (reference sequence). The length of the CDR3 is 21 residues. As DNA, the CDR3 is TGTGCCACCCGCGCGACCGTATCAGGACTAGCGGGTTCCGGGACCAAAAACATTCAGTACTTC. Its translation is CATRATVSGLAGSGTKNIQYF.

V is TRBV19 and J is TRBJ1-2; D is ambiguous. CDR3 length: 13 amino acids. V was pared by 3 bases and J by 2 bases, with 7 bases between. CDR1 LNHDA and CDR2 SQIVND come from the germline V gene (reference sequence). The CDR3 spells CASSIERNYGYTF. Written as DNA, the CDR3 is TGTGCCAGTAGTATTGAGAGGAACTATGGCTACACCTTC.

This clone has a handful of counts. The chain joins TRBV7-3 to TRBJ1-1, with 9 nucleotides matching TRBD1. CDR1 and CDR2 from the germline V gene are SGHTA and FQGTGA. The CDR3 covers 15 residues. Trimming took 4 bases from V and 6 from J; bases not matched to a gene: 9. The CDR3 region has the DNA TGTGCCAGCAGCTCCGGCGGGACAGGGATCCCTGAAGCTTTCTTT. Protein: CASSSGGTGIPEAFF.

J is TRBJ1-1 and V is TRBV6-2 or TRBV6-3; D not certain. The germline V gene encodes CDR1 MNHEY and CDR2 SVGEGT. Trimming took 2 bases from V and 2 from J, leaving 6 bases between them. CDR3 size: 13 residues. CDR3 protein: CASSYGHNTEAFF. The CDR3 DNA is TGTGCCAGCAGTTACGGGCACAACACTGAAGCTTTCTTT.

CDR3 nucleotide sequence: TGTGCCAGCAGTTTAGTTGCGGGCCTAGGAAGCTCCTACAATGAGCAGTTCTTC. This encodes CASSLVAGLGSSYNEQFF. The chain joins TRBV28 to TRBJ2-1, with D perhaps TRBD2 (5 bases). There are 18 residues in the CDR3. The germline V gene encodes CDR1 MDHEN and CDR2 SYDVKM. Trimming pared 2 bases from V and 0 bases from J, leaving 17 bases between. Using reference TRBV28 and TRBJ2-1 for the parts outside the CDR3, the full variable domain is DVKVTQSSRYLVKRTGEKVFLECVQDMDHENMFWYRQDPGLGLRLIYFSYDVKMKEKGDIPEGYSVSREKKERFSLILESASTNQTSMYLCASSLVAGLGSSYNEQFFGPGTRLTVL.

V is TRBV10-1 and J is TRBJ1-1; maybe TRBD1 (5 bases). V was pared by 10 bases and J by 4 bases, with 16 bases between. Germline loops: CDR1 WNHNN, CDR2 SYGVQD (reference sequence). The CDR3 spans 13 residues. CDR3 loop: CATQRGFGTEAFF. In DNA form, the CDR3 reads TGCGCCACCCAACGGGGGTTCGGCACTGAAGCTTTCTTT.

The rearrangement uses TRBV28 and TRBJ2-3; 7 bases agree with TRBD2. The CDR3 sequence is 15 residues long. CDR1 and CDR2 (germline): MDHEN, SYDVKM. The J segment lost 3 bases and the V segment lost 5 bases, leaving 8 bases of the junction unmatched. CDR3 sequence: CASSPWGGFTDTQYF. The CDR3 coding sequence is TGTGCCAGCAGTCCGTGGGGGGGTTTTACAGATACGCAGTATTTT.

V usage is TRBV5-1 and J usage is TRBJ1-5, with a tentative D call TRBD1 (5 bases). Per the germline V gene, CDR1 is SGHRS and CDR2 is YFSETQ. The V and J ends lost 4 bases and 4 bases respectively, with 12 bases between them. This CDR3 has 14 residues. The CDR3 loop is CASSPMGGNQPQHF. CDR3 in DNA: TGCGCCAGCAGCCCTATGGGGGGAAATCAGCCCCAGCATTTT.